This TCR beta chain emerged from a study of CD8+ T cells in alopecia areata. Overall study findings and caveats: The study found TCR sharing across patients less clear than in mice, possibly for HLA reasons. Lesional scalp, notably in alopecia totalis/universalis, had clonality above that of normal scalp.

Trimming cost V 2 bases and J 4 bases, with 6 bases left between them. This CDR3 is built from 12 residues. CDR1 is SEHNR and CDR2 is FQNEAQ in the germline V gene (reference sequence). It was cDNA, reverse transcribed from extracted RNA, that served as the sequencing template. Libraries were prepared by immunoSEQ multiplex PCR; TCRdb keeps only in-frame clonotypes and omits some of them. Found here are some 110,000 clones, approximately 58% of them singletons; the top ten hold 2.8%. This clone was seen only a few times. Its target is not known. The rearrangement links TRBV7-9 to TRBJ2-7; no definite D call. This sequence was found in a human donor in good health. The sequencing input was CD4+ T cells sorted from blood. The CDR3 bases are TGTGCCAGCAGCTTAAGCATGTACGAGCAGTACTTC. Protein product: CASSLSMYEQYF.